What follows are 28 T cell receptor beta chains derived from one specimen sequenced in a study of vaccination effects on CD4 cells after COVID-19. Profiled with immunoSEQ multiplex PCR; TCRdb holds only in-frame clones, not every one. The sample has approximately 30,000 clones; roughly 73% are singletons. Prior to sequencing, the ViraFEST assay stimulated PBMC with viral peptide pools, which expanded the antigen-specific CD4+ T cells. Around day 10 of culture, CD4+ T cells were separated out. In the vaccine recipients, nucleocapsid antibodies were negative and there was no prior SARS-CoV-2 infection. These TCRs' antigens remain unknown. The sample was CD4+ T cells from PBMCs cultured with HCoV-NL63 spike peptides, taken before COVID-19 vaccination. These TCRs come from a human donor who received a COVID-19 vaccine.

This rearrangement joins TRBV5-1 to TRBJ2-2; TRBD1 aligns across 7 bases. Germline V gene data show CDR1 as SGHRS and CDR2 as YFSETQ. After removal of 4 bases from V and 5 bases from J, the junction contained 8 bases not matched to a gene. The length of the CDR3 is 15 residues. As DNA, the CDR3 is TGCGCCAGCAGCACAACTCACAGGGGAACCGGGGAGCTGTTTTTT. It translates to CASSTTHRGTGELFF.

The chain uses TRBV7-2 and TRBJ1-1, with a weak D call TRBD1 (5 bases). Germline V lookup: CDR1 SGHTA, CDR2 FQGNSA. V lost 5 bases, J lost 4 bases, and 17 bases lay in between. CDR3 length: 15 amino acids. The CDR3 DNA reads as TGTGCCAGCAGCGTAGTGCCGGGGCGCGGCACTGAAGCTTTCTTT. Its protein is CASSVVPGRGTEAFF.

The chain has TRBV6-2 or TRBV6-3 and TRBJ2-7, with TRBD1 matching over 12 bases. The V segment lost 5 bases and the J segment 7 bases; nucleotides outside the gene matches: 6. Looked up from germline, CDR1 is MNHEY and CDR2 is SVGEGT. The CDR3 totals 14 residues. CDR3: CASSDGTGGEEQYF. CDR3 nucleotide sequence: TGTGCCAGCAGTGACGGGACAGGGGGCGAAGAGCAGTACTTC.

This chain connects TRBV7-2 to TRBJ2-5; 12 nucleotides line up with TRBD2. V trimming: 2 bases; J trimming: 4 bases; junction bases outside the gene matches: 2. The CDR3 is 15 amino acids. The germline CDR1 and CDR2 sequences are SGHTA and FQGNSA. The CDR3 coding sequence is TGTGCCAGCAGCTTACAGACTAGCGGGGGAGAGACCCAGTACTTC. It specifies CASSLQTSGGETQYF.

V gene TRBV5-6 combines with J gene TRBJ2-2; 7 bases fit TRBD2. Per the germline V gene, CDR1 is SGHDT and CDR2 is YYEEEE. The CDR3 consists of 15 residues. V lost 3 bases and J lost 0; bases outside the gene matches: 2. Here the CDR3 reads CASSWGGSNTGELFF. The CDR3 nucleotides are TGTGCCAGCAGCTGGGGAGGGTCGAACACCGGGGAGCTGTTTTTT.

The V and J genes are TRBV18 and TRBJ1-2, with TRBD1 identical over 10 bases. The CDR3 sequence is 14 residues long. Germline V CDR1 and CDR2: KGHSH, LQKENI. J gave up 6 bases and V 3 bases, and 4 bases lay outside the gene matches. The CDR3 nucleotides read TGTGCCAGCTCACCGGACAGGGGGGGAAATGGCTACACCTTC. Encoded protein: CASSPDRGGNGYTF.

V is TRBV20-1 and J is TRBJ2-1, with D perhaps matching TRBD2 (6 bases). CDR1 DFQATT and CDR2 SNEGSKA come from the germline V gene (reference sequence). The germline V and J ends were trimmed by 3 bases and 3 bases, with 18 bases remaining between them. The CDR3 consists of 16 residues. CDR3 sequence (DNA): TGCAGTGCTAGTCCTCGTGCGGGGAGAGGCTACAATGAGCAGTTCTTC. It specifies CSASPRAGRGYNEQFF.

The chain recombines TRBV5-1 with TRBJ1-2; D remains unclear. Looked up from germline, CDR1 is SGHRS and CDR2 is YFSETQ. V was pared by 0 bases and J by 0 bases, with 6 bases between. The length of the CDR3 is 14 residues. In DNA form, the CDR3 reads TGCGCCAGCAGCTTGGACAGCCCTAACTATGGCTACACCTTC. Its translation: CASSLDSPNYGYTF.

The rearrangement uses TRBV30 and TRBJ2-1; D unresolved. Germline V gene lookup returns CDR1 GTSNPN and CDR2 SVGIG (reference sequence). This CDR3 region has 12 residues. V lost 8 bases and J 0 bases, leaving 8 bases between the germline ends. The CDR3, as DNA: TGTGCCGGTGTAAGCTCCTACAATGAGCAGTTCTTC. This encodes CAGVSSYNEQFF.

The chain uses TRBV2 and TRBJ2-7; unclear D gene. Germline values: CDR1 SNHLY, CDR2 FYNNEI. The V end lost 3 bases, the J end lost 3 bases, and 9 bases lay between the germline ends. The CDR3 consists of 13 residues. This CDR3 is CASSDDTNYEQYF. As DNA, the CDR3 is TGTGCCAGCAGTGACGACACAAACTACGAGCAGTACTTC.

DNA for the CDR3: TGTGCCAGCAGCCGGACAGATTATAGCAATCAGCCCCAGCATTTT. It specifies CASSRTDYSNQPQHF. The chain uses TRBV5-8 and TRBJ1-5, with D possibly matching TRBD1 (6 bases). Per germline, CDR1 SGHTS and CDR2 YDEGEE. The CDR3 spans 15 residues. The V end was cut by 4 bases, the J end by 0 bases, with 11 bases between. The entire variable domain, with the rest obtained from reference TRBV5-8 and TRBJ1-5, is as follows: EAGVTQSPTHLIKTRGQQATLRCSPISGHTSVYWYQQALGLGLQFLLWYDEGEERNRGNFPPRFSGRQFPNYSSELNVNALELEDSALYLCASSRTDYSNQPQHFGDGTRLSIL.

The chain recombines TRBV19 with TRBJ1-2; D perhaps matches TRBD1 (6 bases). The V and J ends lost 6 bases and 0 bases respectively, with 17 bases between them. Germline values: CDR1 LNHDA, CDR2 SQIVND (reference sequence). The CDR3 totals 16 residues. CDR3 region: CASSYGQRPTNYGYTF. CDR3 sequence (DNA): TGTGCCAGTAGCTACGGACAGAGACCCACTAACTATGGCTACACCTTC.

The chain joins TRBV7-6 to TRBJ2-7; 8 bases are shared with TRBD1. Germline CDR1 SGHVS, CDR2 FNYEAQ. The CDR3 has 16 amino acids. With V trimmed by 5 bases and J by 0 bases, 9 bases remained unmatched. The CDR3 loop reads CASSLRGQGTSYEQYF. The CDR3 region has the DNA TGTGCCAGCAGCCTCAGGGGGCAGGGGACCTCCTACGAGCAGTACTTC.

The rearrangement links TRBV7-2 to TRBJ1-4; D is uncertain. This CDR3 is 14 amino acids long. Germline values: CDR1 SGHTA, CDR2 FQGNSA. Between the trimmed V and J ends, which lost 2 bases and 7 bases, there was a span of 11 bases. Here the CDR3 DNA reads TGTGCCAGCAGCTTAAGATGGCGCGGTGAAAAACTGTTTTTT. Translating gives CASSLRWRGEKLFF. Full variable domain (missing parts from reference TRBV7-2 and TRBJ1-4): GAGVSQSPSNKVTEKGKDVELRCDPISGHTALYWYRQSLGQGLEFLIYFQGNSAPDKSGLPSDRFSAERTGGSVSTLTIQRTQQEDSAVYLCASSLRWRGEKLFFGSGTQLSVL.

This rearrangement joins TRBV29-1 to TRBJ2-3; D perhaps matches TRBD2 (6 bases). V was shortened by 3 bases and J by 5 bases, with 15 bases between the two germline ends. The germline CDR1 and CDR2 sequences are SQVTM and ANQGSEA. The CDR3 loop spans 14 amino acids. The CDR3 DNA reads TGCAGCGTTGAGAGGGGTCAGGGAGGAGATACGCAGTATTTT. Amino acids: CSVERGQGGDTQYF.

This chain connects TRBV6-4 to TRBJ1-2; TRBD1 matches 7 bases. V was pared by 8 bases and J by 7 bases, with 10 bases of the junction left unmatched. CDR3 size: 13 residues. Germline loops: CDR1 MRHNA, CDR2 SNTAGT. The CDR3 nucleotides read TGTGCCAGCCCAACAGGGGAGTGTGGTGGCTACACCTTC. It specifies CASPTGECGGYTF.

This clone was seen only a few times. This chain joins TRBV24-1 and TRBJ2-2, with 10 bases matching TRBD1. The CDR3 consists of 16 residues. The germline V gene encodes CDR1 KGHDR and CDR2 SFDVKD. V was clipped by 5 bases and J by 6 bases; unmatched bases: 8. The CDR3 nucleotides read TGTGCCACCAGTGTTTGGGGGACAGGGGACGCCGGGGAGCTGTTTTTT. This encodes CATSVWGTGDAGELFF.

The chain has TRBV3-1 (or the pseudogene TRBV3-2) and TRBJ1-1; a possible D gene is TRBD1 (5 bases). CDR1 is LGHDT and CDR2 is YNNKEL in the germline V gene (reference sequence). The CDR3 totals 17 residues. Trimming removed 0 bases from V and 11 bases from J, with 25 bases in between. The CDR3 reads CASSQDRTSSRDFMAFF. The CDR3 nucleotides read TGTGCCAGCAGCCAAGATCGCACTTCTTCCCGGGACTTTATGGCTTTCTTT.

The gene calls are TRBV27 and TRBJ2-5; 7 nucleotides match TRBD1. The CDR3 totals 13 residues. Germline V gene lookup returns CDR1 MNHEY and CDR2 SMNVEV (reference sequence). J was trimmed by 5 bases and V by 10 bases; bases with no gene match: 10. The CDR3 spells CATRQGSGETQYF. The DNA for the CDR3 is TGTGCCACTCGACAGGGCTCAGGGGAGACCCAGTACTTC.

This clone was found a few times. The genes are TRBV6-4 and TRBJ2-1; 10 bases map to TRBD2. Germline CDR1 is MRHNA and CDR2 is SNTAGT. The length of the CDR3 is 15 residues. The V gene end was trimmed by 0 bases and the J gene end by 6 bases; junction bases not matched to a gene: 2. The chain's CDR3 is CASSDSERGGNEQFF. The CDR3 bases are TGTGCCAGCAGTGACTCGGAGCGGGGGGGCAATGAGCAGTTCTTC.

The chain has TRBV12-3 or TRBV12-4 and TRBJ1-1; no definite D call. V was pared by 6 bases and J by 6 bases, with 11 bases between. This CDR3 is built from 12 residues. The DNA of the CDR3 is TGTGCCAGCAGCCTCGTAGTCTCTGAAGCTTTCTTT. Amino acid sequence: CASSLVVSEAFF.

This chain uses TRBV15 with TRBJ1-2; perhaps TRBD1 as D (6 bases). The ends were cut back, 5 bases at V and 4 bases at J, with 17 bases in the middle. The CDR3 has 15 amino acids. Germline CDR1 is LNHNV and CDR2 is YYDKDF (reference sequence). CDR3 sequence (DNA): TGTGCCACCAGCCCCGGTTATGGGGGGGCCTATGGCTACACCTTC. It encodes CATSPGYGGAYGYTF.

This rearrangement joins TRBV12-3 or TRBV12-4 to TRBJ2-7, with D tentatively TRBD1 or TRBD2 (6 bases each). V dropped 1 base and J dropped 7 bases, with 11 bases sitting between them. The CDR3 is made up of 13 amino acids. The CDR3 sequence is CASSLGGAWEQYF. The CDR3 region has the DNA TGTGCCAGCAGTTTAGGGGGGGCATGGGAGCAGTACTTC.

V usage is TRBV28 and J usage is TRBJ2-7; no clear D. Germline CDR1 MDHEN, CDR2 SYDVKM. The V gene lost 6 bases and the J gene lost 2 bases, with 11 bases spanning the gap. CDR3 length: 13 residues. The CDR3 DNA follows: TGTGCCAGCAGCAACCCCCTAACCTACGAGCAGTACTTC. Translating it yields CASSNPLTYEQYF.

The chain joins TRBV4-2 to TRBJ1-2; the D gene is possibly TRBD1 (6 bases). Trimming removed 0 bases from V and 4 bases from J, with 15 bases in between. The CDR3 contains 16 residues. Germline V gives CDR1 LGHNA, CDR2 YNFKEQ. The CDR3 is CASSQEDQGLGYGYTF. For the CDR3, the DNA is TGTGCCAGCAGCCAAGAGGATCAGGGGTTGGGCTATGGCTACACCTTC.

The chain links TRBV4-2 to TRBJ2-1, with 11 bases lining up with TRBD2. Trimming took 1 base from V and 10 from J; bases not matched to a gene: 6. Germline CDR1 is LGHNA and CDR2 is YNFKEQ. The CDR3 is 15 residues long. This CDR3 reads CASSQGLAGPWEQFF. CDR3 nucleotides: TGTGCCAGCAGCCAAGGACTAGCGGGGCCTTGGGAGCAGTTCTTC.

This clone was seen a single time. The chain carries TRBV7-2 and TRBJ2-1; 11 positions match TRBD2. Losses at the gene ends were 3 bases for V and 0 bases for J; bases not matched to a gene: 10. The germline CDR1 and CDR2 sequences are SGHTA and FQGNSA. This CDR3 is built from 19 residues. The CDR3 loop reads CASSFALGTSGNSYNEQFF. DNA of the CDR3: TGTGCCAGCAGCTTTGCTTTGGGGACTAGCGGAAACTCCTACAATGAGCAGTTCTTC. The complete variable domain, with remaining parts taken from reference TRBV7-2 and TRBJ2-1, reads GAGVSQSPSNKVTEKGKDVELRCDPISGHTALYWYRQSLGQGLEFLIYFQGNSAPDKSGLPSDRFSAERTGGSVSTLTIQRTQQEDSAVYLCASSFALGTSGNSYNEQFFGPGTRLTVL.

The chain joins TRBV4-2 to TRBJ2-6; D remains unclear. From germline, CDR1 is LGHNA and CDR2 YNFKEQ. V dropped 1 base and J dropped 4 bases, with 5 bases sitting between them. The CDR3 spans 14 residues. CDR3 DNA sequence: TGTGCCAGCAGCCAAGGGCGCGGGGCCAACGTCCTGACTTTC. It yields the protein CASSQGRGANVLTF.